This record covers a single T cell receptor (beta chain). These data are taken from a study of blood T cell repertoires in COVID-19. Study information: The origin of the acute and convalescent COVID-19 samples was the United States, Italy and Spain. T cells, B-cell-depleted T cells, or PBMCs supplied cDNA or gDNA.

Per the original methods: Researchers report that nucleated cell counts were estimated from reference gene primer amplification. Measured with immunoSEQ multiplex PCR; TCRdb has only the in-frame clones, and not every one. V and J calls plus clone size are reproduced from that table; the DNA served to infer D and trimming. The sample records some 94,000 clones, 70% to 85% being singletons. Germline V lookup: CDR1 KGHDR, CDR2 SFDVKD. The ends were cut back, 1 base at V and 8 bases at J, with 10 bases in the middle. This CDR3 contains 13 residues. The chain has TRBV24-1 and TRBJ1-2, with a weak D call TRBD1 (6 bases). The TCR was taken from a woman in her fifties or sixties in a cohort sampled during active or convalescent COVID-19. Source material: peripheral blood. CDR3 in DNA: TGTGCCACCAGTGATTTAACAGGGAGCGGCTACACCTTC. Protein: CATSDLTGSGYTF.